This T cell receptor beta chain originates from a study of cytomegalovirus exposure and HLA in healthy donors. Study summary: The roughly 110 validation repertoires were produced on the same platform as the roughly 700 repertoires of the first cohort. This was reported in a later analysis. Overall study findings and caveats: Cytomegalovirus association was assigned to approximately 160 TCR beta chains.

Donors were drawn from the roughly 120-subject validation cohort, separate from the roughly 700-subject first cohort. The method was immunoSEQ multiplex PCR; TCRdb's version includes in-frame clones alone and lacks a portion of them. The table lists roughly 150,000 clones, approximately 93% of them singletons, with 0.69% in the top ten. The J segment lost 3 bases and the V segment lost 5 bases, leaving 5 bases of the junction unmatched. Germline V gene lookup returns CDR1 SGHTA and CDR2 FQGTGA. This CDR3 comprises 15 residues. For this clone: Antigen: not known.

This chain joins TRBV7-3 and TRBJ2-2; 8 nucleotides align to TRBD2. This sequence was found in a man aged 18 to 29 in good health and CMV-seronegative. Sequencing input: PBMCs. CDR3 DNA: TGTGCCAGCAGCCCAGGACTAGCCCACACCGGGGAGCTGTTTTTT. Amino acids: CASSPGLAHTGELFF.